This passage covers 25 T cell receptor beta chains from one sample sequenced in a study of T cells in Graves' hyperthyroidism and ophthalmopathy. Authors of the study amplified TCR beta CDR3 regions from RNA transcripts. Initially, a first-round RT-PCR of the TCR CDR3 employed the HTBI primer set. MiXCR, run by TCRdb on the multiplex PCR reads, gives a single entry per CDR3 protein. This sample carries around 250,000 distinct CDR3 sequences, approximately 16% of them seen once, and the ten largest clones take more than 25%. The sequenced sample was blood. The receptors were gathered from a woman aged 18-35 years with Graves' ophthalmopathy.

This clonotype was found many times. The genes are TRBV20-1 and TRBJ2-3; no reliable D call. Germline assignment: CDR1 DFQATT and CDR2 SNEGSKA (reference sequence). The CDR3 totals 12 residues. The V and J ends lost 2 bases and 0 bases respectively, with 3 bases between them. CDR3 nucleotides: TGCAGTGCTAGATTCAGCACAGATACGCAGTATTTT. It specifies CSARFSTDTQYF.

This clonotype showed up many times. CDR3 sequence reads: CATSDPGQGTTGELFF. Here the CDR3 DNA reads TGTGCCACCAGTGACCCGGGACAGGGGACCACCGGGGAGCTGTTTTTT. This sequence joins TRBV24-1 and TRBJ2-2; TRBD1 aligns across 10 bases. V lost 4 bases, J lost 4 bases, and 5 bases stayed unmatched. Germline CDR1 KGHDR, CDR2 SFDVKD. CDR3 length equals 16 residues.

There are many counts of this clonotype. V usage is TRBV29-1 and J usage is TRBJ2-1; TRBD2 agrees at 15 bases. V was pared by 8 bases and J by 0 bases, with 11 bases of the junction left unmatched. CDR1 and CDR2 (germline): SQVTM, ANQGSEA. The CDR3 is 18 amino acids. CDR3 coding DNA: TGCAGCTCCGATTCCGGGACTAGCGGGAGGAGCTCCTACAATGAGCAGTTCTTC. This gives the protein CSSDSGTSGRSSYNEQFF.

This clonotype has a count of ten or more. The CDR3 DNA reads TGTGCCAGCAGCCAAGACGGGGACAGGGTGAATTCACCCCTCCACTTT. Translating it yields CASSQDGDRVNSPLHF. The gene calls are TRBV3-1 and TRBJ1-6; 9 bases are a match to TRBD1. Germline CDR1 is LGHDT and CDR2 is YNNKEL (reference sequence). The CDR3 runs 16 residues. Trimming took 0 bases from V and 7 from J; bases not matched to a gene: 4.

This clonotype was seen repeatedly, ten times or more. V gene TRBV20-1 combines with J gene TRBJ1-2; D unresolved. The CDR3 extends over 13 amino acids. V lost 1 base to trimming and J lost 3 bases, with 9 bases between them. CDR1 and CDR2 from the germline V gene are DFQATT and SNEGSKA (reference sequence). This chain's CDR3 is CSARARGDYGYTF. In DNA form, the CDR3 reads TGCAGTGCTAGAGCTCGGGGAGACTATGGCTACACCTTC.

This clonotype was seen many times. The V call is TRBV7-6, the J call TRBJ2-1; 9 bases match TRBD1. The V and J ends lost 4 bases and 5 bases, in that order; junction bases with no gene match: 3. CDR1 and CDR2 (germline): SGHVS, FNYEAQ. This CDR3 region has 14 residues. As DNA, the CDR3 is TGTGCCAGCAGCTGGACAGGGGTACACAATGAGCAGTTCTTC. As protein: CASSWTGVHNEQFF.

This clonotype was observed at least ten times. The chain combines TRBV15 with TRBJ2-3, with D perhaps matching TRBD1 (7 bases). This CDR3 has 17 residues. Germline assignment: CDR1 LNHNV and CDR2 YYDKDF (reference sequence). V gave up 5 bases and J gave up 3 bases, with 21 bases separating them. The CDR3 sequence is CATSGGGTEGSTDTQYF. In nucleotides, the CDR3 is TGTGCCACCAGCGGAGGGGGGACAGAGGGTAGTACAGATACGCAGTATTTT.

This clonotype was detected ten times or more. The chain has TRBV3-1 and TRBJ2-1; a possible D gene is TRBD2 (7 bases). Germline V gene sequence: CDR1 LGHDT, CDR2 YNNKEL (reference sequence). V lost 0 bases and J 14 bases, leaving 14 bases between the germline ends. The CDR3 consists of 13 residues. CDR3 in amino acids: CASSQEGRGGKFF. The DNA of the CDR3 is TGTGCCAGCAGCCAAGAGGGCAGGGGAGGGAAGTTCTTC.

This clonotype occurred many times. The genes are TRBV9 and TRBJ2-5; 10 positions match TRBD1. The CDR3 has 15 residues. The V segment lost 4 bases and the J segment 2 bases; nucleotides outside the gene matches: 5. The germline CDR1 and CDR2 sequences are SGDLS and YYNGEE. CDR3 sequence reads: CASSQSGQGQETQYF. CDR3 in DNA: TGTGCCAGCAGCCAGTCGGGACAGGGGCAAGAGACCCAGTACTTC.

At least ten counts were recorded for this clonotype. The chain couples TRBV20-1 to TRBJ1-6; D is ambiguous. With 5 bases removed from V and 2 bases from J, the gap between germline ends came to 13 bases. Germline CDR1 is DFQATT and CDR2 is SNEGSKA (reference sequence). The CDR3 runs to 15 residues. DNA for the CDR3: TGCAGTGCTTATGCCCCGGGGACCTATAATTCACCCCTCCACTTT. Translation: CSAYAPGTYNSPLHF.

The chain carries TRBV10-1 and TRBJ2-7, with D possibly TRBD2 on 6 matching bases. This CDR3 comprises 12 residues. From germline, CDR1 is WNHNN and CDR2 SYGVQD (reference sequence). Trimming removed 4 bases from V and 5 bases from J, with 9 bases in between. DNA for the CDR3: TGCGCCAGCAGTGGTGGAGGGGACGAGCAGTACTTC. This encodes CASSGGGDEQYF.

The V and J genes are TRBV6-1 and TRBJ1-4, with TRBD1 matching 9 bases. The junction had 5 bases not matched to a gene; V was cut back by 6 bases and J by 6 bases. The length of the CDR3 is 14 residues. Germline V CDR1 and CDR2: MNHNS, SASEGT. DNA of the CDR3: TGTGCCAGCAGCCCCGGGACAGGGCATGAAAAACTGTTTTTT. It codes for CASSPGTGHEKLFF.

This clonotype came up many times. This chain uses TRBV7-8 with TRBJ2-7; 9 positions agree with TRBD1. J lost 2 bases, V lost 5 bases, and 7 bases had no gene match. Per the germline V gene, CDR1 is SGHVS and CDR2 is FQNEAQ. CDR3 length: 15 residues. The DNA of the CDR3 is TGTGCCAGCAGCGGTAAGGGACAGGGACCCTACGAGCAGTACTTC. Its translation: CASSGKGQGPYEQYF.

In this sample, this clonotype turned up many times. This chain connects TRBV12-3 or TRBV12-4 to TRBJ2-2; D unclear. V lost 8 bases and J lost 6, with 7 bases in between. This CDR3 is built from 11 residues. CDR3 DNA sequence: TGTGCCAGCGTCCTATCCGGGGAGCTGTTTTTT. Translation gives CASVLSGELFF.

This clonotype occurred many times. The genes are TRBV10-2 and TRBJ2-7; 9 nucleotides line up with TRBD2. V lost 6 bases, J lost 4 bases, and 7 bases stayed unmatched. CDR1 is WSHSY, CDR2 SAAADI, per germline. This CDR3 has 14 amino acids. This chain's CDR3 is CASRASGTLYEQYF. The CDR3 DNA is TGCGCCAGCAGGGCTAGCGGGACCCTTTACGAGCAGTACTTC.

The sample holds many counts of this clonotype. The chain is built from TRBV20-1 and TRBJ2-7; no firm D call. CDR1 and CDR2 from the germline V gene are DFQATT and SNEGSKA (reference sequence). The CDR3 covers 11 residues. V was clipped by 0 bases and J by 4 bases, with 4 bases between them. The CDR3 protein is CSARERYEQYF. The CDR3 nucleotides are TGCAGTGCTAGAGAGCGGTACGAGCAGTACTTC.

The chain has TRBV3-1 and TRBJ2-7, with D maybe TRBD1 (7 bases). This CDR3 region has 15 residues. V lost 3 bases, J lost 0 bases, and 12 bases lay in between. CDR1 is LGHDT and CDR2 is YNNKEL in the germline V gene (reference sequence). DNA of the CDR3: TGTGCCAGCAGCCAGCGGGACAGCTTCTCCTACGAGCAGTACTTC. Translated, it gives CASSQRDSFSYEQYF.

Ten or more counts support this clonotype. The V gene is TRBV28, the J gene TRBJ1-5; D might be TRBD1 (5 bases). Trimming shortened V by 7 bases and J by 9 bases, and 16 bases separated the two germline ends. CDR3 length: 13 amino acids. The germline V gene encodes CDR1 MDHEN and CDR2 SYDVKM. The CDR3 region is CASNLKWGSPQHF. The CDR3 region has the DNA TGTGCCAGCAACCTAAAATGGGGGTCGCCCCAGCATTTT.

This clonotype was recorded many times. The chain uses TRBV7-9 and TRBJ1-2, with D tentatively TRBD1 (6 bases). CDR1 is SEHNR, CDR2 FQNEAQ, per germline (reference sequence). There are 14 residues in the CDR3. Trimming took 0 bases from V and 8 from J, leaving 13 bases between them. The chain's CDR3 is CASSLARGAEGYTF. Written as DNA, the CDR3 is TGTGCCAGCAGCTTAGCGCGGGGGGCTGAAGGCTACACCTTC. Based on the CDR3 plus reference TRBV7-9 and TRBJ1-2, the full variable domain is DTGVSQNPRHKITKRGQNVTFRCDPISEHNRLYWYRQTLGQGPEFLTYFQNEAQLEKSRLLSDRFSAERPKGSFSTLEIQRTEQGDSAMYLCASSLARGAEGYTFGSGTRLTVV.

This clonotype was recorded many times. V usage is TRBV2 and J usage is TRBJ2-2; D gene ambiguous. Trimming took 7 bases from V and 4 from J, leaving 4 bases between them. The germline gives CDR1 SNHLY, CDR2 FYNNEI. The CDR3 runs to 11 residues. The CDR3, as DNA: TGTGCCAGCAAAGCCACCGGGGAGCTGTTTTTT. It translates to CASKATGELFF.

This clonotype has ten or more counts. The V gene is TRBV7-6, the J gene TRBJ2-5; possibly TRBD1 for D (6 bases). The CDR3 totals 13 residues. The V gene's germline CDR1 is SGHVS and CDR2 FNYEAQ. V was trimmed by 6 bases and J by 2 bases, leaving 10 bases between them. Here the CDR3 DNA reads TGTGCCAGCAGGAGACAGGTGCAAGAGACCCAGTACTTC. Its translation: CASRRQVQETQYF. Based on the CDR3 plus reference TRBV7-6 and TRBJ2-5, the full variable domain is GAGVSQSPRYKVTKRGQDVALRCDPISGHVSLYWYRQALGQGPEFLTYFNYEAQQDKSGLPNDRFSAERPEGSISTLTIQRTEQRDSAMYRCASRRQVQETQYFGPGTRLLVL.

This clonotype has ten or more counts. The J gene is TRBJ2-4, the V gene TRBV6-2 or TRBV6-3; D may be TRBD1 (6 bases). The CDR3 has 15 amino acids. Germline V gene data show CDR1 as MNHEY and CDR2 as SVGEGT. Trimming took off 2 bases at V and 3 bases at J, with 11 bases between the two ends. The CDR3 bases are TGTGCCAGCAGTTACGGGGGACAAGGCAAAAACATTCAGTACTTC. Translating it yields CASSYGGQGKNIQYF.

In this sample, this clonotype turned up many times. The genes are TRBV10-1 and TRBJ2-7; 11 bases map to TRBD2. The J segment lost 2 bases and the V segment lost 6 bases, leaving 6 bases of the junction unmatched. Germline V gene data show CDR1 as WNHNN and CDR2 as SYGVQD (reference sequence). The CDR3 totals 15 residues. The CDR3 spells CASSDQLAGAYEQYF. As DNA, the CDR3 is TGCGCCAGCAGCGACCAACTAGCGGGGGCCTACGAGCAGTACTTC.

This clonotype was observed at least ten times. This chain links TRBV6-1 with TRBJ2-3; 7 positions agree with TRBD1. Trimming removed 7 bases from V and 4 bases from J; junction bases left unmatched: 11. CDR3 length: 15 residues. Looked up from germline, CDR1 is MNHNS and CDR2 is SASEGT. The CDR3 sequence: CASIKTGTVADTQYF. The CDR3 DNA reads as TGTGCCAGCATTAAGACCGGGACAGTGGCAGATACGCAGTATTTT.

This clonotype was seen just once. With a much larger clone just one base away, this may be a read error. V usage is TRBV10-3 and J usage is TRBJ2-6; D not certain. The CDR3 sequence is 17 residues long. Germline V CDR1 and CDR2: ENHRY, SYGVKD. CDR3 sequence: CAISEQSSPSGVNVLTF. Here the CDR3 DNA reads TGTGCCATCAGTGAGCAATCCAGCCCCTCTGGGGTCAACGTCCTGACTTTC.